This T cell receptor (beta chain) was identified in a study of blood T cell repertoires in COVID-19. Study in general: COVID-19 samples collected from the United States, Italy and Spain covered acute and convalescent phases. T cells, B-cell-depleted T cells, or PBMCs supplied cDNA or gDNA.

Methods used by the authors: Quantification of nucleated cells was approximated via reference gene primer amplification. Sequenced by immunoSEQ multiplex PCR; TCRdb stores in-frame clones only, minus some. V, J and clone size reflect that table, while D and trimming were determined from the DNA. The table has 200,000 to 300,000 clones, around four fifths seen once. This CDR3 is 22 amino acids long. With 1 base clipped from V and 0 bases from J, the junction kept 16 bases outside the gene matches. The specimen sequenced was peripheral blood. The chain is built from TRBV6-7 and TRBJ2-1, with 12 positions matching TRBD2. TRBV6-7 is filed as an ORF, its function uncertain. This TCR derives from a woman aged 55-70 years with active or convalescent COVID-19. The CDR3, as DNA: TGTGCCAGCAGTTACTGTGGCGTTACTAGCGGGGGGCTCCCGAGCTCCTACAATGAGCAGTTCTTC. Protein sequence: CASSYCGVTSGGLPSSYNEQFF.